Shown below are 18 T cell receptor beta chains from a single sample sequenced in a study of blood T cell repertoires in COVID-19. Sequencing used immunoSEQ multiplex PCR; TCRdb keeps in-frame clones, though not all of them. The profile shows about 170,000 clones, 82% of them singletons. Sequencing used peripheral blood. These receptor sequences come from a woman in her forties with COVID-19, enrolled during active disease.

The chain is built from TRBV6-5 and TRBJ2-5; maybe TRBD2 (6 bases). The CDR3 contains 16 residues. CDR1 is MNHEY, CDR2 SVGAGI, per germline. V was clipped by 0 bases and J by 4 bases, with 15 bases between them. CDR3: CASSYSVGGASETQYF. The CDR3 nucleotides read TGTGCCAGCAGTTACTCGGTGGGAGGAGCGTCAGAGACCCAGTACTTC.

CDR3 sequence: CASSLAGYEQYF. The CDR3 DNA follows: TGTGCCAGCAGCCTGGCGGGATACGAGCAGTACTTC. This chain links TRBV3-1 (or the pseudogene TRBV3-2) with TRBJ2-7; weak D call: TRBD2 (6 bases). The length of the CDR3 is 12 residues. With 4 bases removed from V and 4 bases from J, the gap between germline ends came to 8 bases. CDR1 is LGHDT and CDR2 is YNNKEL in the germline V gene (reference sequence).

The V and J genes are TRBV5-1 and TRBJ2-1; 8 bases align to TRBD2. Germline assignment: CDR1 SGHRS and CDR2 YFSETQ. CDR3 length: 15 residues. Trimming removed 0 bases from V and 8 bases from J; junction bases left unmatched: 7. CDR3 coding DNA: TGCGCCAGCAGCTTGGCCCCGGGAGGGTGGTATGAGCAGTTCTTC. Translated: CASSLAPGGWYEQFF.

The chain is built from TRBV7-3 and TRBJ1-1; D not certain. Per germline, CDR1 SGHTA and CDR2 FQGTGA. The CDR3 extends over 13 amino acids. Trimming stripped 5 bases from V and 2 bases from J, with 9 bases between. The CDR3 here is CASSMGPNTEAFF. The CDR3 coding sequence is TGTGCCAGCAGCATGGGCCCTAACACTGAAGCTTTCTTT.

The chain joins TRBV5-4 to TRBJ1-2; D not certain. CDR3 length: 14 amino acids. Germline V gene sequence: CDR1 SGHNT, CDR2 YYREEE (reference sequence). Trimming took off 0 bases at V and 3 bases at J, with 9 bases between the two ends. For the CDR3, the DNA is TGTGCCAGCAGCTTGGTGAGTTCGGACTATGGCTACACCTTC. Protein product: CASSLVSSDYGYTF.

The V and J genes are TRBV11-2 and TRBJ2-5, with D possibly being TRBD2 (6 bases). The CDR3 extends over 15 amino acids. Germline lookup yields CDR1 SGHAT and CDR2 FQNNGV. V was cut by 2 bases and J by 3 bases, with 13 bases left in between. The CDR3 protein is CASSLYGGAKETQYF. In DNA form, the CDR3 reads TGTGCCAGCAGCTTATACGGGGGTGCAAAAGAGACCCAGTACTTC.

J is TRBJ2-1 and V is TRBV3-1 (or the pseudogene TRBV3-2); maybe TRBD1 (7 bases). CDR1 is LGHDT, CDR2 YNNKEL, per germline (reference sequence). The CDR3 spans 14 residues. The V gene lost 1 base and the J gene lost 12 bases, with 16 bases spanning the gap. This chain's CDR3 is CASSQGGGGQGQFF. CDR3 DNA sequence: TGTGCCAGCAGCCAAGGAGGAGGGGGCCAAGGGCAGTTCTTC.

This chain links TRBV19 with TRBJ2-7, with 10 bases fitting TRBD2. Germline CDR1 is LNHDA and CDR2 is SQIVND (reference sequence). The V gene end was trimmed by 7 bases and the J gene end by 5 bases; junction bases not matched to a gene: 11. This CDR3 spans 15 amino acids. The CDR3 region is CASTSSGSSLDEQYF. The CDR3 DNA reads TGTGCCAGTACTTCTAGCGGGAGTTCGTTAGACGAGCAGTACTTC.

This rearrangement joins TRBV18 to TRBJ1-1, with D perhaps matching TRBD1 (6 bases). The CDR3 totals 13 residues. The V gene's germline CDR1 is KGHSH and CDR2 LQKENI. V lost 4 bases, J lost 3 bases, and 9 bases lay in between. CDR3 in DNA: TGTGCCAGCTCACTACAGGGTTACACTGAAGCTTTCTTT. Encoded protein: CASSLQGYTEAFF.

This clone was counted between two and nine times. The genes are TRBV2 and TRBJ1-1; the D gene is possibly TRBD1 (5 bases). V lost 3 bases to trimming and J lost 9 bases, with 11 bases between them. This CDR3 comprises 12 residues. Looked up from germline, CDR1 is SNHLY and CDR2 is FYNNEI. CDR3 amino acids: CASSEVQEKAFF. The CDR3 DNA reads as TGTGCCAGCAGTGAGGTACAGGAGAAAGCTTTCTTT.

This sequence joins TRBV2 and TRBJ1-3; TRBD1 is a possible D gene (5 bases). CDR1 SNHLY and CDR2 FYNNEI come from the germline V gene. Trimming pared 7 bases from V and 3 bases from J, leaving 10 bases between. CDR3 size: 13 residues. CDR3 nucleotides: TGTGCCAGCATGGGGGAGGTTGGAAACACCATATATTTT. Translation gives CASMGEVGNTIYF.

The J gene is TRBJ2-7, the V gene TRBV28, with D uncertain. Trimming cost V 7 bases and J 1 base, with 8 bases left between them. In germline, CDR1 is MDHEN, CDR2 SYDVKM. The CDR3 sequence is 12 residues long. CDR3 nucleotides: TGTGCCAGCATGAGGCTTTCCTACGAGCAGTACTTC. The encoded protein is CASMRLSYEQYF.

The chain joins TRBV7-8 to TRBJ2-2, with TRBD2 as a possible D gene (5 bases). This CDR3 contains 17 residues. V was clipped by 5 bases and J by 2 bases, with 18 bases between them. Germline V gene lookup returns CDR1 SGHVS and CDR2 FQNEAQ. The CDR3 loop reads CASSPRGWLTNTGELFF. The CDR3 region has the DNA TGTGCCAGCAGCCCTCGAGGGTGGCTGACTAACACCGGGGAGCTGTTTTTT.

The CDR3 sequence: CASSYGGFEEKLFF. For the CDR3, the DNA is TGTGCCAGCAGTTACGGGGGCTTCGAAGAAAAACTGTTTTTT. The chain couples TRBV6-5 to TRBJ1-4; perhaps TRBD1 as D (6 bases). From germline, CDR1 is MNHEY and CDR2 SVGAGI. The CDR3 spans 14 residues. Trimming removed 2 bases at V and 8 bases at J, with 12 bases between.

The CDR3 nucleotides are TGTGCCAGCAGCCAAGAGGGGGTTCAGCCCCAGCATTTT. Residues: CASSQEGVQPQHF. The chain recombines TRBV7-9 with TRBJ1-5; D is possibly TRBD1 (6 bases). In germline, CDR1 is SEHNR, CDR2 FQNEAQ (reference sequence). The CDR3 spans 13 residues. Between the trimmed V and J ends, which lost 5 bases and 6 bases, there was a span of 11 bases.

The genes are TRBV6-5 and TRBJ1-2; tentatively, D is TRBD1 (6 bases). The germline gives CDR1 MNHEY, CDR2 SVGAGI. V shed 5 bases and J shed 3 bases, with 10 bases lying between them. The length of the CDR3 is 13 residues. CDR3 bases: TGTGCCAGCAGTCCCTGGACAGACTATGGCTACACCTTC. Translation gives CASSPWTDYGYTF.

This chain links TRBV19 with TRBJ2-7, with D possibly TRBD1 on 6 matching bases. The germline CDR1 and CDR2 sequences are LNHDA and SQIVND (reference sequence). V was cut by 5 bases and J by 2 bases, with 13 bases left in between. The CDR3 has 14 amino acids. In DNA form, the CDR3 reads TGTGCCAGTAGTGTGATGGACAGAGCCTACGAGCAGTACTTC. Translation: CASSVMDRAYEQYF.

V is TRBV6-2 or TRBV6-3 and J is TRBJ2-4; 11 positions match TRBD2. V gave up 2 bases and J gave up 0 bases; unmatched junction bases: 6. Germline V gene lookup returns CDR1 MNHEY and CDR2 SVGEGT. This CDR3 has 18 residues. CDR3 sequence reads: CASSYTSGSSLAKNIQYF. DNA of the CDR3: TGTGCCAGCAGTTACACTAGCGGGAGCTCCCTAGCCAAAAACATTCAGTACTTC.